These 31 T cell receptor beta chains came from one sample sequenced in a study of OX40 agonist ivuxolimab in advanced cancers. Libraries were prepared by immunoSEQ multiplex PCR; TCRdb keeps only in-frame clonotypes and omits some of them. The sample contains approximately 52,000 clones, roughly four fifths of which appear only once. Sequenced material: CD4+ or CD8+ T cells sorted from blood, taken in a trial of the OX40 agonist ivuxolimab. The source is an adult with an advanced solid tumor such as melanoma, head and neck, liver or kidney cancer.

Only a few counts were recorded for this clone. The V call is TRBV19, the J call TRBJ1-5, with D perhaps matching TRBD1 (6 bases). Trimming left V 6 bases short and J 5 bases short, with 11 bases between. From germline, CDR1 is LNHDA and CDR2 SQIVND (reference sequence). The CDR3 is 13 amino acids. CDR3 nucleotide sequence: TGTGCCAGTAGCCAACAGGGCGATCAGCCCCAGCATTTT. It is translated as CASSQQGDQPQHF.

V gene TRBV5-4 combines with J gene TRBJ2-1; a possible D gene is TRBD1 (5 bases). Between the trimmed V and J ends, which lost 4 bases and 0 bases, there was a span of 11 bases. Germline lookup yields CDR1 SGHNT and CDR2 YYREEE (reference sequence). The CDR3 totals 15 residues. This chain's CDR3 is CASSHRPISYNEQFF. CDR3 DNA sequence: TGTGCCAGCAGCCACAGGCCTATCTCCTACAATGAGCAGTTCTTC.

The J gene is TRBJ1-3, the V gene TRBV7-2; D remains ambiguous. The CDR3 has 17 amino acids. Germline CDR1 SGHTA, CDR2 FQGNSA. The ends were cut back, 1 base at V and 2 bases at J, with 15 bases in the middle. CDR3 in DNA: TGTGCCAGCAGCTTAGGGCCGGACCTGACGACTGGAAACACCATATATTTT. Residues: CASSLGPDLTTGNTIYF.

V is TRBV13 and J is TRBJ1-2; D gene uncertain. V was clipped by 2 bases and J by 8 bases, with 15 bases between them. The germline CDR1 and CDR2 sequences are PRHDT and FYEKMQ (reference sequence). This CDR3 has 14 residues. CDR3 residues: CASSLREDLWGYTF. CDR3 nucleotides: TGTGCCAGCAGCTTAAGGGAGGACCTCTGGGGCTACACCTTC.

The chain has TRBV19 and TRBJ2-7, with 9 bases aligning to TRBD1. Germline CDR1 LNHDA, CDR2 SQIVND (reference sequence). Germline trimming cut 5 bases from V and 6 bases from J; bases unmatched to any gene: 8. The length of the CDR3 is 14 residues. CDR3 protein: CASSDPGQGVEQYF. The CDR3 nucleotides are TGTGCCAGTAGTGACCCGGGACAGGGCGTCGAGCAGTACTTC.

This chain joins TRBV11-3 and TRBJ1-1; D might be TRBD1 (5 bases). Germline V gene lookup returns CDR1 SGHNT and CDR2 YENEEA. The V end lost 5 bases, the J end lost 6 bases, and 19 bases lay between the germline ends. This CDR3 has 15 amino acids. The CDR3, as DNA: TGTGCCAGCAGCCCTTACCCAACGACAGCATCTGAAGCTTTCTTT. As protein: CASSPYPTTASEAFF.

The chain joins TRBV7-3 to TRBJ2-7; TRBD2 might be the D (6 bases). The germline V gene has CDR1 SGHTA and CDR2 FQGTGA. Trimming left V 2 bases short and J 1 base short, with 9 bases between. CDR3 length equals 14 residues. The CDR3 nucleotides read TGTGCCAGCAGCTTACTAGCGTCGTCCTACGAGCAGTACTTC. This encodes CASSLLASSYEQYF.

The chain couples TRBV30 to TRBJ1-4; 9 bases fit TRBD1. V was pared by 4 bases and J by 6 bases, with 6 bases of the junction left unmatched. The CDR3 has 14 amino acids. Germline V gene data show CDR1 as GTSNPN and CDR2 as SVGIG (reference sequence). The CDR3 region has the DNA TGTGCCTGGAATCAGGGGACAGGGTATGAAAAACTGTTTTTT. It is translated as CAWNQGTGYEKLFF.

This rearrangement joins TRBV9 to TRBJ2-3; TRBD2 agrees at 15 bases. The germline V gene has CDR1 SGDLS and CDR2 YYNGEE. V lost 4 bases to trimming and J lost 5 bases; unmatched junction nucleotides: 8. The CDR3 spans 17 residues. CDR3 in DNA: TGTGCCAGCAGCCCTTGGACTAGCGGGGGGGTACAAGATACGCAGTATTTT. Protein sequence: CASSPWTSGGVQDTQYF.

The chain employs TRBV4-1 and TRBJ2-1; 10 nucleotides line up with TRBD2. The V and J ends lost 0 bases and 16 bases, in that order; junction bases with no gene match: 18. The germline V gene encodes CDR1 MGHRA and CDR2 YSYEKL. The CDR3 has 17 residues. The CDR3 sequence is CASSQEISGLAGVMEFF. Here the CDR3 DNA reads TGCGCCAGCAGCCAAGAAATCTCTGGGCTAGCGGGGGTGATGGAATTCTTC.

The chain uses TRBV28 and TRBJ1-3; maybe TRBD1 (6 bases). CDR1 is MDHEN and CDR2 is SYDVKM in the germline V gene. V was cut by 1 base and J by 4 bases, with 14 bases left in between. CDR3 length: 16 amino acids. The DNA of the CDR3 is TGTGCCAGCAGTTTATCCTCAGGGGCGGACGGAAACACCATATATTTT. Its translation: CASSLSSGADGNTIYF.

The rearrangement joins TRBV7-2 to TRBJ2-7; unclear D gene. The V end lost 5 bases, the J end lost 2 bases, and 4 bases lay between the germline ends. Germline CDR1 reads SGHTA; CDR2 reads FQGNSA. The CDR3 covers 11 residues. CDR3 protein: CASSPAYEQYF. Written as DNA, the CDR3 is TGTGCCAGCAGCCCTGCCTACGAGCAGTACTTC.

CDR3 coding DNA: TGTGCCAGCAGCAGTGGACAGGGTAGGACTGAAGCTTTCTTT. Its translation: CASSSGQGRTEAFF. The rearrangement uses TRBV7-2 and TRBJ1-1, with 8 bases lining up with TRBD1. This CDR3 is 14 amino acids long. Germline CDR1 SGHTA, CDR2 FQGNSA. The J segment lost 5 bases and the V segment lost 5 bases, leaving 7 bases of the junction unmatched.

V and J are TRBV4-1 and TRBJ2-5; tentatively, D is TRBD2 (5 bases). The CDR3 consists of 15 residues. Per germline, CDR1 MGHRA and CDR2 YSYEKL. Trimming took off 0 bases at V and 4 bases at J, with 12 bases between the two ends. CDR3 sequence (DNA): TGCGCCAGCAGCCAAGATCCTAGCACGGGAGAGACCCAGTACTTC. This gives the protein CASSQDPSTGETQYF.

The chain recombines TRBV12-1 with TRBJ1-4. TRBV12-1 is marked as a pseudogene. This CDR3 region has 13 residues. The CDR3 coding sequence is TGTGCCCTGAAGAGAGGGGATCCTGAAAAACTGTTTTTT. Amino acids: CALKRGDPEKLFF.

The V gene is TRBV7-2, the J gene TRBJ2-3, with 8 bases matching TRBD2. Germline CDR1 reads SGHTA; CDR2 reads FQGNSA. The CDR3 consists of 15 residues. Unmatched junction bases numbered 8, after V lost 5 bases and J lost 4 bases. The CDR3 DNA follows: TGTGCCAGCAGCCCCAACGGGGGGGCCTCAGATACGCAGTATTTT. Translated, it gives CASSPNGGASDTQYF.

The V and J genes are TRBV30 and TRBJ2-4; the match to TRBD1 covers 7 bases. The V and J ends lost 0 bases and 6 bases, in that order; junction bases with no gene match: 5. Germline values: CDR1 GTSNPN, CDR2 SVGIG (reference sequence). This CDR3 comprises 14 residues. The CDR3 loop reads CAWSVKGAGNIQYF. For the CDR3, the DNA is TGTGCCTGGAGTGTCAAGGGGGCGGGAAACATTCAGTACTTC.

CDR3 DNA sequence: TGCGCCAGCAAAGTGGTCGGCGGTAACTATGGCTACACCTTC. Protein product: CASKVVGGNYGYTF. The genes are TRBV5-1 and TRBJ1-2, with unresolved D. Germline CDR1 and CDR2: SGHRS and YFSETQ. This CDR3 region has 14 residues. V was trimmed by 6 bases and J by 1 base, leaving 13 bases between them. Full variable domain (outside the CDR3, taken from reference TRBV5-1 and TRBJ1-2): KAGVTQTPRYLIKTRGQQVTLSCSPISGHRSVSWYQQTPGQGLQFLFEYFSETQRNKGNFPGRFSGRQFSNSRSEMNVSTLELGDSALYLCASKVVGGNYGYTFGSGTRLTVV.

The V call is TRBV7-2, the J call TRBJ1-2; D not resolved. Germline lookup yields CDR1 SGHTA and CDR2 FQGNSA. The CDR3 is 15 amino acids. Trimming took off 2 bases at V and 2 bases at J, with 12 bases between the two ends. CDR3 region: CASSLSRGSNYGYTF. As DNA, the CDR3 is TGTGCCAGCAGCTTATCTCGGGGAAGCAACTATGGCTACACCTTC.

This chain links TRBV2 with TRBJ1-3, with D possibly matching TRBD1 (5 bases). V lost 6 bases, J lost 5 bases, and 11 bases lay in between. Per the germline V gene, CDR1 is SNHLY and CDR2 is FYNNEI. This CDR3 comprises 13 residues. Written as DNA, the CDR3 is TGTGCCAGCAGCCCCCGGGGCCGAAACACCATATATTTT. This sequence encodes CASSPRGRNTIYF.

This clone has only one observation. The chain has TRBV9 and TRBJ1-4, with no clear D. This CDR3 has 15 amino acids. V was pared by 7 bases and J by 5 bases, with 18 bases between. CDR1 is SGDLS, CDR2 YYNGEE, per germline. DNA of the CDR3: TGTGCCAGCGCATACAGTTACAGTGAAAATGAAAAACTGTTTTTT. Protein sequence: CASAYSYSENEKLFF.

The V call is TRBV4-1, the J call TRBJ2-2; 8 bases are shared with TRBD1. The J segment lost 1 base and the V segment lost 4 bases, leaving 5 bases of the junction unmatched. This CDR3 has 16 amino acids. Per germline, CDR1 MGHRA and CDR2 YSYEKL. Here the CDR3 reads CASSRAGTGNTGELFF. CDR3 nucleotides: TGCGCCAGCAGCCGAGCCGGGACAGGGAACACCGGGGAGCTGTTTTTT.

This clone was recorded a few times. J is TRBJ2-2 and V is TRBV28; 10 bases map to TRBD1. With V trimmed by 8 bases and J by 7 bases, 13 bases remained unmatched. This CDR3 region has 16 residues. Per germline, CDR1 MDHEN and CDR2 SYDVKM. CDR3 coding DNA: TGTGCCAGCCAATCACCGGGACAGGGGCGATTCGGGGAGCTGTTTTTT. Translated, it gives CASQSPGQGRFGELFF.

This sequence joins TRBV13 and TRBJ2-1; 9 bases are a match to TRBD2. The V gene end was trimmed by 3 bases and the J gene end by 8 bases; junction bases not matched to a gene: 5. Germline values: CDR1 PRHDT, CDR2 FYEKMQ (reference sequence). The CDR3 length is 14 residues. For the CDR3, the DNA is TGTGCCAGCAGCTTGAGACTAGCGGAACATGAGCAGTTCTTC. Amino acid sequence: CASSLRLAEHEQFF.

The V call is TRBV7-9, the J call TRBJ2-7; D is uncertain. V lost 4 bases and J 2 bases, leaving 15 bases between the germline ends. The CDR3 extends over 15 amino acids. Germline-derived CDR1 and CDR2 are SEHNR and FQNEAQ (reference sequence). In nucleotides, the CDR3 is TGTGCCAGCAGCTCAAGCCGATTGGCAGCCTACGAGCAGTACTTC. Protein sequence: CASSSSRLAAYEQYF. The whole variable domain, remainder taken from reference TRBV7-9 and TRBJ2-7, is DTGVSQNPRHKITKRGQNVTFRCDPISEHNRLYWYRQTLGQGPEFLTYFQNEAQLEKSRLLSDRFSAERPKGSFSTLEIQRTEQGDSAMYLCASSSSRLAAYEQYFGPGTRLTVT.

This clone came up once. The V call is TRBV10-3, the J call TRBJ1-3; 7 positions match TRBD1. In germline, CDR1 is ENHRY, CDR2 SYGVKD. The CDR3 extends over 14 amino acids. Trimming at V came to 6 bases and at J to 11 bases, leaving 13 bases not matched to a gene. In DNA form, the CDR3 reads TGTGCCATCAGGGGGACAGCCCAAGAGAACGCCATATATTTT. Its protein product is CAIRGTAQENAIYF.

The DNA for the CDR3 is TGTGCCAGCAGCTGGCGTGATGAGCAGTTCTTC. Translating it yields CASSWRDEQFF. This sequence joins TRBV5-5 and TRBJ2-1, with D unresolved. Germline V gene data show CDR1 as SGHKS and CDR2 as YYEKEE (reference sequence). The CDR3 spans 11 residues. V was trimmed by 3 bases and J by 8 bases, leaving 6 bases between them. Supplemented by reference TRBV5-5 and TRBJ2-1, the full variable domain reads DAGVTQSPTHLIKTRGQQVTLRCSPISGHKSVSWYQQVLGQGPQFIFQYYEKEERGRGNFPDRFSARQFPNYSSELNVNALLLGDSALYLCASSWRDEQFFGPGTRLTVL.

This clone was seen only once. The CDR3 loop reads CSVEEEEGSYEQYF. As DNA, the CDR3 is TGCAGCGTTGAAGAGGAGGAGGGTTCCTACGAGCAGTACTTC. The chain uses TRBV29-1 and TRBJ2-5; TRBD2 might be the D (6 bases). The end of the DNA is better explained by TRBJ2-7, so the J call may be wrong. Germline CDR1 reads SQVTM; CDR2 reads ANQGSEA. This CDR3 spans 14 amino acids.

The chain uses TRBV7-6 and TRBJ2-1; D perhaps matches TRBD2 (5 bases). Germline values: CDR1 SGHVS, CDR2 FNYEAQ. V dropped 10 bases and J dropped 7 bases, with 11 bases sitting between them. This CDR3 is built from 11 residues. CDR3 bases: TGTGCCACCCGGGAAGGGAATGAGCAGTTCTTC. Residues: CATREGNEQFF.

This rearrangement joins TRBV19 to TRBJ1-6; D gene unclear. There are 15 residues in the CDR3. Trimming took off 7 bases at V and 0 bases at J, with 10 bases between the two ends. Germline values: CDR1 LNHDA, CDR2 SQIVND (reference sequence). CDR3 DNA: TGTGCCAGTATGGGTAGAGACTCCTATAATTCACCCCTCCACTTT. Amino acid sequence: CASMGRDSYNSPLHF.

This chain's CDR3 is CASRPGEYTGELFF. CDR3 DNA sequence: TGTGCCAGCAGGCCGGGAGAGTACACCGGGGAGCTGTTTTTT. This chain links TRBV9 with TRBJ2-2; TRBD2 might be the D (6 bases). The germline CDR1 and CDR2 sequences are SGDLS and YYNGEE. The CDR3 runs 14 residues. The V end lost 5 bases, the J end lost 3 bases, and 11 bases lay between the germline ends.